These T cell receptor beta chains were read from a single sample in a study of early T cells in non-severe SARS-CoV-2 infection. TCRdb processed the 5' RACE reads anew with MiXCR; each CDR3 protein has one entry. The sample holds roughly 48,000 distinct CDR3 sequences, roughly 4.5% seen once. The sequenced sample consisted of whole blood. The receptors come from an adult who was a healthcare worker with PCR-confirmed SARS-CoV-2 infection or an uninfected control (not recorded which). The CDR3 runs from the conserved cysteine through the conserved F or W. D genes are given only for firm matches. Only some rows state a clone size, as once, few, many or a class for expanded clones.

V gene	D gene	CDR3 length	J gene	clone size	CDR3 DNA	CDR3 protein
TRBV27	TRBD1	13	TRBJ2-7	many	TGTGCCAGCAGTCGGACAGGGCCCTACGAGCAGTACTTC	CASSRTGPYEQYF
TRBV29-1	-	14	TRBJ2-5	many	TGCAGCGTTGATAGGCGGGACAGCCAAGAGACCCAGTACTTC	CSVDRRDSQETQYF
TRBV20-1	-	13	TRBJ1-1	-	TGCAGTGCCCCTCTGGGGGGGCACACTGAAGCTTTCTTT	CSAPLGGHTEAFF
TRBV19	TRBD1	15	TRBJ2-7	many	TGTGCCAGTAGTATCCAGGCAGGGGGCTGGAACGAGCAGTACTTC	CASSIQAGGWNEQYF
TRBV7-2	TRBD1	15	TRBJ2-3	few	TGTGCCAGCAGCCAGCAGACAGGGTCAATAGATACGCAGTATTTT	CASSQQTGSIDTQYF
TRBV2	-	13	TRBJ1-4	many	TGTGCCAGCAGTACCCGGACCGGAGAAAAACTGTTTTTT	CASSTRTGEKLFF
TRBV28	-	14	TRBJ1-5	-	TGTGCCAGCAGTTTCTGGGGGCGCCACCAGCCCCAGCATTTT	CASSFWGRHQPQHF
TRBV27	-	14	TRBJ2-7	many	TGTGCCAGCAGCGGGGGCAGAAAATACTACGAGCAGTACTTC	CASSGGRKYYEQYF
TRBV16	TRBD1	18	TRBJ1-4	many	TGTGCCAGCAGCCGTTCGTTGGGACAGGCCGCAACTAATGAAAAACTGTTTTTT	CASSRSLGQAATNEKLFF
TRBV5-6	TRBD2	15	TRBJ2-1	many	TGTGCCAGCAGCTACGGACTAGCGGCTTACAATGAGCAGTTCTTC	CASSYGLAAYNEQFF
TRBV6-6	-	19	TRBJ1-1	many	TGTGCCAGCAGCCGTAGAGCTTCGGTAGTACTAAATCAGAACACTGAAGCTTTCTTT	CASSRRASVVLNQNTEAFF
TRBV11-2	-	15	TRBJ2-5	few	TGTGCCAGCAGCTTAGATCGTAGGAGCGAAGAGACCCAGTACTTC	CASSLDRRSEETQYF
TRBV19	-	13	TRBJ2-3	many	TGTGCCAGTAACAGGGGCGGAGGGGATACGCAGTATTTT	CASNRGGGDTQYF
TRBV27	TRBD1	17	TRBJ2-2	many	TGTGCCAGCAGACCTGGACAGGTCGTTTATGACACCGGGGAGCTGTTTTTT	CASRPGQVVYDTGELFF
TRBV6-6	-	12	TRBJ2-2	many	TGTGCCAGCAAACCCGGGCCCGGGGAGCTGTTTTTT	CASKPGPGELFF
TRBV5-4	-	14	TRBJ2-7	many	TGTGCCAGCAGCCCTGACAGCTGGGGCTACGAGCAGTACTTC	CASSPDSWGYEQYF
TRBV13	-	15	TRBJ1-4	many	TGTGCCAGCAGCCCCCGGACAGCTCGCAATGAAAAACTGTTTTTT	CASSPRTARNEKLFF
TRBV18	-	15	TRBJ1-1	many	TGTGCCAGCTCACCAAACAGGAGGGAAGGGGCTGAAGCTTTCTTT	CASSPNRREGAEAFF
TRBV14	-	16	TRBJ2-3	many	TGTGCCAGCAGCCAAGATTGGGGGATCCCCACAGATACGCAGTATTTT	CASSQDWGIPTDTQYF
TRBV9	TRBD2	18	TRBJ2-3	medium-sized	TGTGCCAGCAGCGCCGAAGGGGAGGAACTAGCGCGGACAAATACGCAGTATTTT	CASSAEGEELARTNTQYF
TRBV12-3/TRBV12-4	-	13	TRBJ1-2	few	TGTGCCAGCAGTTTTCCCGGAGCTTATGGCTACACCTTC	CASSFPGAYGYTF
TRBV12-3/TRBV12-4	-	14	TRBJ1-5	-	TGTGCCAGCAGTCCGGACAGCACGTTACCGCCCCAGCATTTT	CASSPDSTLPPQHF
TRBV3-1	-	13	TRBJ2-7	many	TGTGCCAGCAGCCAAGATCGCGCCGGCGAGCAGTACTTC	CASSQDRAGEQYF
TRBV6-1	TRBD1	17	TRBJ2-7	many	TGTGCCAGCAGTGCTTATGCCAGGGGGCTCAAAAACTACGAGCAGTACTTC	CASSAYARGLKNYEQYF
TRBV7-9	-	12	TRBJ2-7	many	TGTGCCAGCACCGAGGTGGGGTTCGAGCAGTACTTC	CASTEVGFEQYF
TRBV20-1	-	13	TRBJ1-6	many	TGCAGTGCTAGGAGGGGGAATAATTCACCCCTCCACTTT	CSARRGNNSPLHF